This TCR beta chain was recovered during a study of blood T cell repertoires in COVID-19. Study summary: The United States, Italy and Spain were the sources of the acute and convalescent COVID-19 samples.

Sequenced by immunoSEQ multiplex PCR; TCRdb stores in-frame clones only, minus some. Of about 220,000 clones in the sample, around 86% were seen once. Germline V gene lookup returns CDR1 SQVTM and CDR2 ANQGSEA. V was clipped by 4 bases and J by 2 bases; unmatched bases: 1. The CDR3 covers 12 residues. What was sequenced was peripheral blood. The clonotype was recovered from a woman older than 75 with COVID-19, enrolled during active disease. The chain carries TRBV29-1 and TRBJ2-7; TRBD2 aligns across 8 bases. CDR3 DNA: TGCAGCGTTGGTAGCGGGGCCTACGAGCAGTACTTC. Encoded protein: CSVGSGAYEQYF.